This TCR beta chain stems from a study of naive and memory T cell subsets. Study conclusions and caveats: A few larger clonotypes appeared in naive repertoires, especially CD8, possibly memory cells re-expressing CD45RA.

The CDR3 totals 13 residues. The V gene lost 0 bases and the J gene lost 4 bases, with 7 bases spanning the gap. CDR1 is GTSNPN, CDR2 SVGIG, per germline (reference sequence). Concerning this clonotype: Its antigen is not identified.

Both TRBC1 and TRBC2 were covered by a beta constant-region primer of two equimolar oligonucleotides. Nested alpha and beta constant-region primers with the SP2 primer drove four PCR rounds on ligated cDNA. TCRdb processed the UMI-ligation and nested PCR reads anew with MiXCR; each CDR3 protein has one entry. The table records approximately 90,000 distinct CDR3 sequences, roughly 10% of them present only once. This TCR was sampled from a human donor in good health. Sequenced: naive CD4+ T cells from blood. This rearrangement joins TRBV30 to TRBJ1-5, with unresolved D. CDR3 sequence: CAWSVSENQPQHF. In DNA, the CDR3 is TGTGCCTGGAGTGTGTCGGAGAATCAGCCCCAGCATTTT.